A single sample gave rise to the 20 T cell receptor beta chains below, sequenced in a study of post-analysis software for immune sequencing data (dated by TCRdb to the mid-2010s). Findings and caveats that apply to the study as a whole: Roughly 5 TRBV segments, including TRBV5-6, TRBV5-1 and TRBV20-1, were significantly more frequent in patients than controls.

Library construction relied on PCR. These reads were obtained on an Illumina HiSeq 2500. To reduce PCR and sequencing biases, unique molecular identifiers were incorporated into the TCR beta cDNA libraries. TCRdb ran its own pipeline on the public reads, namely fastp trimming at Q25 and MiXCR clone calling, and kept in-frame beta chains. Rows with a matching CDR3 protein are joined into one entry that keeps the most common DNA and genes. Across this sample there are about 460,000 distinct CDR3 sequences, with roughly 45% seen only once. The ten largest clones take up about 12% of the sample. No antigen is known for these receptors. Source material: blood. These receptor sequences come from a girl between 5 and 17 years old with multiple sclerosis.

This clonotype was observed a few times. The chain is built from TRBV7-2 and TRBJ2-7; 10 bases are a match to TRBD2. With the DNA end fitting TRBJ2-5 better, the J assignment may be wrong. CDR1 and CDR2 from the germline V gene are SGHTA and FQGNSA. This CDR3 has 18 residues. The CDR3 reads CASSLNFFLAGEEETQYF. In DNA form, the CDR3 reads TGTGCCAGCAGCTTAAACTTTTTCCTAGCGGGAGAGGAGGAGACCCAGTACTTC.

The chain recombines TRBV20-1 with TRBJ2-4, with D perhaps TRBD1 (6 bases). Near its end, the DNA agrees better with TRBJ2-5, so the J call may be wrong. The germline V gene encodes CDR1 DFQATT and CDR2 SNEGSKA (reference sequence). The length of the CDR3 is 14 residues. CDR3 sequence: CSADLPKGVVTQYF. DNA for the CDR3: TGCAGTGCAGACTTACCTAAGGGGGTAGTGACCCAGTACTTC.

This rearrangement joins TRBV6-5 to TRBJ1-1; TRBD1 is a possible D gene (5 bases). This CDR3 has 15 amino acids. The germline V and J ends were trimmed by 6 bases and 3 bases, with 17 bases remaining between them. CDR1 is MNHEY, CDR2 SVGAGI, per germline. For the CDR3, the DNA is TGTGCCAGCAGACCTAGCTTTGACAGTCACACTGAAGCTTTCTTT. It encodes CASRPSFDSHTEAFF.

The gene calls are TRBV29-1 and TRBJ2-7, with TRBD1 matching 11 bases. The CDR3 runs 12 residues. J lost 7 bases, V lost 8 bases, and 7 bases had no gene match. CDR1 and CDR2 (germline): SQVTM, ANQGSEA. CDR3 nucleotide sequence: TGCAGCTGTAGGACAGGGGGCCCTGAGCAGTACTTC. The encoded protein is CSCRTGGPEQYF.

Of note for this clonotype: The junction differs from germline at one of its ends, possibly a read error. CDR3 sequence: CACSTGRLSSYEQYF. Written as DNA, the CDR3 is TGTGCCTGCAGTACAGGACGGCTGTCCTCCTACGAGCAGTACTTC. J is TRBJ2-7 and V is TRBV27; possible D gene TRBD1, 5 bases. CDR1 MNHEY and CDR2 SMNVEV come from the germline V gene (reference sequence). The CDR3 contains 15 residues.

This sequence joins TRBV6-2 or TRBV6-3 and TRBJ2-5; TRBD2 matches at 8 bases. The DNA end is more similar to TRBJ2-7, so the J call may be wrong. Germline CDR1 is MNHEY and CDR2 is SVGEGT. CDR3 length: 14 amino acids. This CDR3 is CASKTASGSYEQYF. CDR3 DNA sequence: TGTGCCAGCAAGACCGCCAGCGGGAGCTACGAGCAGTACTTC.

This clonotype was counted between two and nine times. The chain recombines TRBV7-3 with TRBJ2-7, with D unclear. The assigned J gene may be wrong: the sequence end matches TRBJ2-5 better. Germline V gene lookup returns CDR1 SGHTA and CDR2 FQGTGA. The CDR3 contains 13 residues. CDR3 in amino acids: CASSLTLGETQYF. The CDR3 DNA is TGTGCCAGCAGCTTAACGTTGGGGGAGACCCAGTACTTC.

This clonotype came up a few times. This chain connects TRBV28 to TRBJ2-7, with 10 bases lining up with TRBD1. Germline-derived CDR1 and CDR2 are MDHEN and SYDVKM. This CDR3 is 15 amino acids long. Trimming at V came to 2 bases and at J to 3 bases, leaving 4 bases not matched to a gene. The CDR3 DNA reads TGTGCCAGCAGTTTAGGACAGGGGGACTACTACGAGCAGTACTTC. It is translated as CASSLGQGDYYEQYF.

The chain has TRBV14 and TRBJ2-1; D unclear. The length of the CDR3 is 12 residues. The germline CDR1 and CDR2 sequences are SGHDN and FVKESK. V shed 0 bases and J shed 15 bases, with 12 bases lying between them. CDR3 bases: TGTGCCAGCAGCCAAGAGCCGGAGTCCCTGTTCTTC. Protein product: CASSQEPESLFF.

The table lists this clonotype with a count of one. The chain recombines TRBV3-1 with TRBJ2-5, with D perhaps matching TRBD2 (6 bases). Trimming shortened V by 6 bases and J by 5 bases, and 13 bases separated the two germline ends. In germline, CDR1 is LGHDT, CDR2 YNNKEL (reference sequence). This CDR3 contains 13 residues. In nucleotides, the CDR3 is TGTGCCAGCAGAGCAGGCGGAGGGGAGACCCAGTACTTC. It encodes CASRAGGGETQYF.

A few counts support this clonotype. The chain couples TRBV20-1 to TRBJ2-3; D remains ambiguous. The CDR3 is made up of 14 amino acids. Germline-derived CDR1 and CDR2 are DFQATT and SNEGSKA (reference sequence). V dropped 0 bases and J dropped 0 bases, with 7 bases sitting between them. CDR3 sequence reads: CSARDSASTDTQYF. In DNA form, the CDR3 reads TGCAGTGCTAGAGATTCGGCTAGCACAGATACGCAGTATTTT.

This clonotype appeared a few times. V and J are TRBV2 and TRBJ2-4; no firm D call. This CDR3 is 12 amino acids long. The ends were cut back, 11 bases at V and 0 bases at J, with 8 bases in the middle. Germline CDR1 reads SNHLY; CDR2 reads FYNNEI. In DNA form, the CDR3 reads TGTGCCGGTGGTATAGCCAAAAACATTCAGTACTTC. As protein: CAGGIAKNIQYF.

The CDR3 nucleotides read TGTGCCAGCAGTCCCTTTTCGGGGTACCCTAGCACAGATACGCAGTATTTT. Encoded protein: CASSPFSGYPSTDTQYF. The chain joins TRBV27 to TRBJ2-3; a possible D gene is TRBD2 (5 bases). The V gene lost 5 bases and the J gene lost 0 bases, with 18 bases spanning the gap. The germline CDR1 and CDR2 sequences are MNHEY and SMNVEV (reference sequence). This CDR3 spans 17 amino acids.

This chain links TRBV7-9 with TRBJ2-5, with TRBD1 matching 9 bases. V dropped 1 base and J dropped 0; count of bases not matched to a gene: 6. Germline-derived CDR1 and CDR2 are SEHNR and FQNEAQ (reference sequence). The CDR3 extends over 17 amino acids. This chain's CDR3 is CASSLVVGQGYQETQYF. CDR3 sequence (DNA): TGTGCCAGCAGCTTAGTCGTGGGACAGGGATACCAAGAGACCCAGTACTTC.

This clonotype has more than one count but fewer than ten. This chain joins TRBV7-2 and TRBJ2-7; TRBD1 aligns across 10 bases. The CDR3 covers 13 residues. In germline, CDR1 is SGHTA, CDR2 FQGNSA. V shed 8 bases, J shed 3 bases, and the junction held 4 bases outside the gene matches. The CDR3 loop is CASGRDRGYEQYF. CDR3 coding DNA: TGTGCCAGCGGCCGGGACAGGGGCTACGAGCAGTACTTC.

This clonotype was seen a single time. CDR3 sequence reads: CASSLVQGAIGYTF. The CDR3 nucleotides read TGTGCCAGCAGCTTAGTGCAGGGGGCTATCGGCTACACCTTC. The V and J genes are TRBV7-9 and TRBJ1-2; 8 bases line up with TRBD1. The CDR3 consists of 14 residues. J lost 8 bases, V lost 1 base, and 6 bases had no gene match. Germline V gene data show CDR1 as SEHNR and CDR2 as FQNEAQ (reference sequence).

The J gene is TRBJ2-1, the V gene TRBV5-1; 9 bases line up with TRBD1. The V gene end was trimmed by 7 bases and the J gene end by 7 bases; junction bases not matched to a gene: 3. The CDR3 covers 12 residues. Germline lookup yields CDR1 SGHRS and CDR2 YFSETQ. CDR3 DNA sequence: TGCGCCAGCGGACAGGGGATTAATGAGCAGTTCTTC. Translated: CASGQGINEQFF.

J is TRBJ1-1 and V is TRBV7-9, with D possibly being TRBD1 (5 bases). The length of the CDR3 is 13 residues. From germline, CDR1 is SEHNR and CDR2 FQNEAQ (reference sequence). Trimming left V 5 bases short and J 6 bases short, with 13 bases between. This chain's CDR3 is CASSDPNRPEAFF. CDR3 nucleotides: TGTGCCAGCAGCGACCCGAACAGGCCTGAAGCTTTCTTT. The variable domain in full, with the rest retrieved from reference TRBV7-9 and TRBJ1-1, is DTGVSQNPRHKITKRGQNVTFRCDPISEHNRLYWYRQTLGQGPEFLTYFQNEAQLEKSRLLSDRFSAERPKGSFSTLEIQRTEQGDSAMYLCASSDPNRPEAFFGQGTRLTVV.

Comment on this clonotype: A read error may produce the germline difference seen at one junction end. This chain links TRBV20-1 with TRBJ1-4; no clear D. The CDR3 contains 11 residues. CDR1 DFQATT and CDR2 SNEGSKA come from the germline V gene (reference sequence). The CDR3: CTALGGENLFF. The DNA of the CDR3 is TGCACCGCTCTTGGTGGGGAAAACCTGTTTTTT.

V and J are TRBV27 and TRBJ2-1, with 7 nucleotides matching TRBD2. Unmatched junction bases numbered 15, after V lost 6 bases and J lost 7 bases. The CDR3 runs 16 residues. CDR1 MNHEY and CDR2 SMNVEV come from the germline V gene (reference sequence). The CDR3 here is CASSRIAALGGNEQFF. DNA of the CDR3: TGTGCCAGCAGCCGAATAGCGGCTCTGGGGGGGAATGAGCAGTTCTTC.